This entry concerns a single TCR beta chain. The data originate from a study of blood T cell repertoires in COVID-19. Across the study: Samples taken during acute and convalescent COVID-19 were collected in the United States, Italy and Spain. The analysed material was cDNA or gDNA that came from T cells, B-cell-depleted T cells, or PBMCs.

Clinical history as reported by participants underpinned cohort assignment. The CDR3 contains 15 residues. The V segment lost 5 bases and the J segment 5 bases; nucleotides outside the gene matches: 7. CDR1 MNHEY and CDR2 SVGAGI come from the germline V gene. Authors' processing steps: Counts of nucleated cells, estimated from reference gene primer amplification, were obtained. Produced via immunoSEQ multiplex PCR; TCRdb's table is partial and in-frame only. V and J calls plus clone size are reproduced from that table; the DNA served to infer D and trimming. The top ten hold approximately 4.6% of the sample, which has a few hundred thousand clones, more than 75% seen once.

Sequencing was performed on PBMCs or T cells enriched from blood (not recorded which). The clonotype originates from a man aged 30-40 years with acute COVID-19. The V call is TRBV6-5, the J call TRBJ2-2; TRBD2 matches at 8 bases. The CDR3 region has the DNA TGTGCCAGCAGTCACGAGCGGGGGAATACCGGGGAGCTGTTTTTT. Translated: CASSHERGNTGELFF.